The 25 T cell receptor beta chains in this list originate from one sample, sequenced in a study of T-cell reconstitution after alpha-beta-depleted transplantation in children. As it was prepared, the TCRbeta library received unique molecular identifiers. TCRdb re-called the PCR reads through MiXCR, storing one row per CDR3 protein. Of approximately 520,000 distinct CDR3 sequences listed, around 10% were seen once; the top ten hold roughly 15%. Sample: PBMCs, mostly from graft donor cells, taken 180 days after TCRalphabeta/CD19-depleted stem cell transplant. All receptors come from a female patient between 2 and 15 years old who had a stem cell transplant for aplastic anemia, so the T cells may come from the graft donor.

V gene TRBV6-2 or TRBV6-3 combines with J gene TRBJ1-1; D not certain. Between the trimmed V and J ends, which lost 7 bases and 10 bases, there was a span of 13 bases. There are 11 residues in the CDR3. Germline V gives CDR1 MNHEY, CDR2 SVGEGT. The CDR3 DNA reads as TGTGCCAGCACCTCCGGGATAGGAGCTTTCTTT. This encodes CASTSGIGAFF.

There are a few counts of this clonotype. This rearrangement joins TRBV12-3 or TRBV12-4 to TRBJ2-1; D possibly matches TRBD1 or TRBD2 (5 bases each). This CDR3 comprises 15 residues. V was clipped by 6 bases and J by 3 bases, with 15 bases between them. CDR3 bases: TGTGCCAGCAGGCAGTCCGGGACGGACTACAATGAGCAGTTCTTC. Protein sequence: CASRQSGTDYNEQFF.

CDR3 sequence (DNA): TGTGCCAGCAGCTTAGGGTGGATGGCCAAAAACATTCAGTACTTC. Protein: CASSLGWMAKNIQYF. The chain is built from TRBV7-2 and TRBJ2-4; no definite D call. CDR1 and CDR2 (germline): SGHTA, FQGNSA. V was trimmed by 1 base and J by 1 base, leaving 8 bases between them. The CDR3 length is 15 residues.

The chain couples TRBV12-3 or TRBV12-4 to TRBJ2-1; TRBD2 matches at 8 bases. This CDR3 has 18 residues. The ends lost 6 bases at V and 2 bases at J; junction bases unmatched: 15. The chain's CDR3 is CASRPWKGASGPYNEQFF. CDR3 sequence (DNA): TGTGCCAGCAGACCTTGGAAGGGAGCTAGCGGGCCCTACAATGAGCAGTTCTTC.

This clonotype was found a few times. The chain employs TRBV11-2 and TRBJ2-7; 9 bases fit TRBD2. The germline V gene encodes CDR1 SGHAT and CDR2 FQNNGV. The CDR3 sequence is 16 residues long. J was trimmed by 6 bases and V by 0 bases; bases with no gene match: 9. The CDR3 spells CASSLDAGAGGGEQYF. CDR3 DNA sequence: TGTGCCAGCAGCTTAGATGCGGGAGCGGGAGGTGGCGAGCAGTACTTC.

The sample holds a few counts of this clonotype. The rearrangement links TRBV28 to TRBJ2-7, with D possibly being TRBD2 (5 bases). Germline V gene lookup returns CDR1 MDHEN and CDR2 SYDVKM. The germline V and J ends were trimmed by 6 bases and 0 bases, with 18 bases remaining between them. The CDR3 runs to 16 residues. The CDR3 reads CASSPGSGAYSYEQYF. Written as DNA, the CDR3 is TGTGCCAGCAGCCCGGGAAGTGGCGCTTACTCCTACGAGCAGTACTTC.

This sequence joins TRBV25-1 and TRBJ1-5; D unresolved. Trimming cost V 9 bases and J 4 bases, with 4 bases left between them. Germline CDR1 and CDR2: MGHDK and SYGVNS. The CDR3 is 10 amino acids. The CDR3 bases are TGTGCCAGTGGTAATCAGCCCCAGCATTTT. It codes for CASGNQPQHF.

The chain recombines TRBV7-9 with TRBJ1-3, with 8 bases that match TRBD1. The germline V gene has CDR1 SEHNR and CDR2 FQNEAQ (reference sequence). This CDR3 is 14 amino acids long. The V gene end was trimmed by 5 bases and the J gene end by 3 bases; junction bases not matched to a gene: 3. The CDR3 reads CASSKTGVGNTIYF. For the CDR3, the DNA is TGTGCCAGCAGCAAGACAGGGGTTGGAAACACCATATATTTT.

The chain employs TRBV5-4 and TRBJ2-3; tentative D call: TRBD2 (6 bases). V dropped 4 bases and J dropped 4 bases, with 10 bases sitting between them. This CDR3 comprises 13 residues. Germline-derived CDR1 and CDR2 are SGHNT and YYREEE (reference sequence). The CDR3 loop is CASSMGLPDTQYF. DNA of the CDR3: TGTGCCAGCAGCATGGGACTTCCAGATACGCAGTATTTT.

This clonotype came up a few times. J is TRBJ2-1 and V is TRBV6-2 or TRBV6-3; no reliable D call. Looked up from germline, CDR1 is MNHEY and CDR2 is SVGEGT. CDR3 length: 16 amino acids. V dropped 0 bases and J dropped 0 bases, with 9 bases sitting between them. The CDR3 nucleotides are TGTGCCAGCAGTTACTCGAGCAAAAGCTCCTACAATGAGCAGTTCTTC. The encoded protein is CASSYSSKSSYNEQFF.

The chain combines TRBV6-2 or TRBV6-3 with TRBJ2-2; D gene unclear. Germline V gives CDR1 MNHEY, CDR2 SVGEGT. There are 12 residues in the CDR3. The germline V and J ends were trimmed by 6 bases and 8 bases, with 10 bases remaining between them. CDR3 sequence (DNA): TGTGCCAGCAGCTCCCCGGTGGGGGAGCTGTTTTTT. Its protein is CASSSPVGELFF.

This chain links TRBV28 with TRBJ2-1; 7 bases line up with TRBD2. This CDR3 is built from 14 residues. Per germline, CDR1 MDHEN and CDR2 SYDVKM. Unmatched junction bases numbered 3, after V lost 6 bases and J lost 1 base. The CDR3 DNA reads TGTGCCAGCAGGAGCGGGGCTTCCTACAATGAGCAGTTCTTC. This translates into CASRSGASYNEQFF. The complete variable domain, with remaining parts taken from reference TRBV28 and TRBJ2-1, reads DVKVTQSSRYLVKRTGEKVFLECVQDMDHENMFWYRQDPGLGLRLIYFSYDVKMKEKGDIPEGYSVSREKKERFSLILESASTNQTSMYLCASRSGASYNEQFFGPGTRLTVL.

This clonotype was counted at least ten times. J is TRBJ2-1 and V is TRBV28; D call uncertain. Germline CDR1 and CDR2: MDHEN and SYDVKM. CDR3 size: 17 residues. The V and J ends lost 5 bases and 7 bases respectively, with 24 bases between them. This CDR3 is CASSPTSPPPKANEQFF. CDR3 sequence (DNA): TGTGCCAGCAGTCCCACCAGTCCCCCTCCAAAGGCAAATGAGCAGTTCTTC.

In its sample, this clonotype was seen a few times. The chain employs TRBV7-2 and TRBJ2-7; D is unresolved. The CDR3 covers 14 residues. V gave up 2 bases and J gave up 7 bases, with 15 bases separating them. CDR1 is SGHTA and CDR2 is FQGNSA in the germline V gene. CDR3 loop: CASSLFASREEQYF. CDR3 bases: TGTGCCAGCAGCTTATTCGCCTCTCGAGAGGAGCAGTACTTC.

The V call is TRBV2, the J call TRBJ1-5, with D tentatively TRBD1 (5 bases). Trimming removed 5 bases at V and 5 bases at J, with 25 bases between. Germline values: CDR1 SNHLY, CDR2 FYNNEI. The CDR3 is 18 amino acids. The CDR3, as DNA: TGTGCCAGCAGTCTCTTTCCAAATTTTGTGGGGGTCTATCAGCCCCAGCATTTT. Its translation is CASSLFPNFVGVYQPQHF.

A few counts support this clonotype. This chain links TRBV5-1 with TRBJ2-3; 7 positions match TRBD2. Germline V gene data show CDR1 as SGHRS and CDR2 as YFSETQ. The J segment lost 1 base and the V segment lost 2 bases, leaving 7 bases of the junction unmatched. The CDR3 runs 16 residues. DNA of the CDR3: TGCGCCAGCAGCTTCGGAGCGGGGAGAGGCACAGATACGCAGTATTTT. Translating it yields CASSFGAGRGTDTQYF. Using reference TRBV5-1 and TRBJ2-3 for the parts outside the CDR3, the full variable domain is KAGVTQTPRYLIKTRGQQVTLSCSPISGHRSVSWYQQTPGQGLQFLFEYFSETQRNKGNFPGRFSGRQFSNSRSEMNVSTLELGDSALYLCASSFGAGRGTDTQYFGPGTRLTVL.

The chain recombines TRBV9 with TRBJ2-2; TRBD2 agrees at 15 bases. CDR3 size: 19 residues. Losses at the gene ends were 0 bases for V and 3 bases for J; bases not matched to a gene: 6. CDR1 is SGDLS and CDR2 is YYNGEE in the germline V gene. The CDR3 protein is CASSVEGLAGGPHTGELFF. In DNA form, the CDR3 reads TGTGCCAGCAGCGTAGAGGGACTAGCGGGAGGTCCTCACACCGGGGAGCTGTTTTTT.

Here the CDR3 DNA reads TGTGCCAGCAGCTTAGATGCGGGGTCCTACGAGCAGTACGTC. This codes for CASSLDAGSYEQYV. The gene calls are TRBV11-2 and TRBJ2-7, with a possible D match to TRBD2 (6 bases). CDR3 size: 14 residues. Between the trimmed V and J ends, which lost 0 bases and 1 base, there was a span of 7 bases. Germline V lookup: CDR1 SGHAT, CDR2 FQNNGV.

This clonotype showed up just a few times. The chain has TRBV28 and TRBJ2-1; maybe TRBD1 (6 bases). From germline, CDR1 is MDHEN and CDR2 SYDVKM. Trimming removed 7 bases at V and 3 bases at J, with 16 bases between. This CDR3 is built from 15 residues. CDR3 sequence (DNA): TGTGCCAGCACCCTAGGACAGACCCTCTACAATGAGCAGTTCTTC. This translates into CASTLGQTLYNEQFF.

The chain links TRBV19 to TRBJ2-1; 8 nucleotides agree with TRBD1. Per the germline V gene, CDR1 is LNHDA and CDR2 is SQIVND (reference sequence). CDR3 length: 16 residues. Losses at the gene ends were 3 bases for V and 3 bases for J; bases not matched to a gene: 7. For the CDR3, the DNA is TGTGCCAGTAGTATCGGCAGGGGGCTGAACTACAATGAGCAGTTCTTC. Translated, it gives CASSIGRGLNYNEQFF.

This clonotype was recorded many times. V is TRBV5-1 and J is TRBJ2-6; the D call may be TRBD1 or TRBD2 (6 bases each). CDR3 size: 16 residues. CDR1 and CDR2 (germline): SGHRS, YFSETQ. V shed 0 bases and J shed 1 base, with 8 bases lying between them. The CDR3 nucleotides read TGCGCCAGCAGCTTGGGGGGGGCATCTGGGGCCAACGTCCTGACTTTC. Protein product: CASSLGGASGANVLTF.

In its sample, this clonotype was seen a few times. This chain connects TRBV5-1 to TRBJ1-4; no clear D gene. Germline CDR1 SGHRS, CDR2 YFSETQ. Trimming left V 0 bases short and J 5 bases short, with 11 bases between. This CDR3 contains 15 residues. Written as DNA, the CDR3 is TGCGCCAGCAGCTTGGGAGGGTCATGGAATGAAAAACTGTTTTTT. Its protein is CASSLGGSWNEKLFF. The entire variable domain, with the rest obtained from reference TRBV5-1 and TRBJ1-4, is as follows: KAGVTQTPRYLIKTRGQQVTLSCSPISGHRSVSWYQQTPGQGLQFLFEYFSETQRNKGNFPGRFSGRQFSNSRSEMNVSTLELGDSALYLCASSLGGSWNEKLFFGSGTQLSVL.

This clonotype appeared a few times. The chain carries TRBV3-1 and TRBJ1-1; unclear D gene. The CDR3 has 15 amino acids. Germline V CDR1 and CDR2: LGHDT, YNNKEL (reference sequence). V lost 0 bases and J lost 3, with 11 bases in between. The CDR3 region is CASSQEMTRHTEAFF. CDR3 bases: TGTGCCAGCAGCCAAGAGATGACGCGCCACACTGAAGCTTTCTTT.

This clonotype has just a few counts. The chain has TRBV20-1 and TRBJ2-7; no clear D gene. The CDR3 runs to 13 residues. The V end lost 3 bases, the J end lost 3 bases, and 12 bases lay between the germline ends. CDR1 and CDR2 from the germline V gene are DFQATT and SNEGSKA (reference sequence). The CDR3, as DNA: TGCAGTGCTAGGGATCCCCGGATCTACGAGCAGTACTTC. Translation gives CSARDPRIYEQYF.

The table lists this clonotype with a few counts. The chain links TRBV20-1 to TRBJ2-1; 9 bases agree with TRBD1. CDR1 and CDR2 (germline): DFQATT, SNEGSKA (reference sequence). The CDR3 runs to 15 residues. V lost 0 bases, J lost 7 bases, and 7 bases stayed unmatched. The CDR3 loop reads CSARDLQGAGNEQFF. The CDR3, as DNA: TGCAGTGCTAGAGATTTACAGGGGGCAGGTAATGAGCAGTTCTTC.